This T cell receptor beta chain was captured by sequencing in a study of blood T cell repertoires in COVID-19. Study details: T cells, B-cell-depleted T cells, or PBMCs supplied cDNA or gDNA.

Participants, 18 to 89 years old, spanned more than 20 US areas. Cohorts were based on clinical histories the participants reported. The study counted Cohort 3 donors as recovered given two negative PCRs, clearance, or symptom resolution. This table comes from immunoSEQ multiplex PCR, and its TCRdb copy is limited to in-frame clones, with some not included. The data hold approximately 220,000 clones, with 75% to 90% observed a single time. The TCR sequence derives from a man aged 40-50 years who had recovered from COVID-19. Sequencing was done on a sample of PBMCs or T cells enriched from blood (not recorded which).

CDR3 in amino acids: CASSGSSAYTDTQYF. As DNA, the CDR3 is TGTGCCAGCAGCGGTTCTAGCGCGTACACAGATACGCAGTATTTT. The V and J genes are TRBV9 and TRBJ2-3; D might be TRBD2 (6 bases). Germline assignment: CDR1 SGDLS and CDR2 YYNGEE. V shed 3 bases and J shed 2 bases, with 13 bases lying between them. This CDR3 is built from 15 residues.